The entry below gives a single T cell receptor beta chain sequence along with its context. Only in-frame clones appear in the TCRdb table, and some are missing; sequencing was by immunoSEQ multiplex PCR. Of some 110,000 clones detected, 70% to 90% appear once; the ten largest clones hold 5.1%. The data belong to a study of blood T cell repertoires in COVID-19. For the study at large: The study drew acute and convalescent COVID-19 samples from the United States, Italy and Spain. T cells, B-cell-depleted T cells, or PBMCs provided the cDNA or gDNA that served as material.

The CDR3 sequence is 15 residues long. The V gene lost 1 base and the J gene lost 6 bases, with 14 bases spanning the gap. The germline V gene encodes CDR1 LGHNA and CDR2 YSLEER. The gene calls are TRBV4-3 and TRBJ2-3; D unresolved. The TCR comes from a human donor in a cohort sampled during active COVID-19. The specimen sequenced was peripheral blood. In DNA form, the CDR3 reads TGCGCCAGCAGCCAAGTCTTGGATTCTAGGGATACGCAGTATTTT. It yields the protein CASSQVLDSRDTQYF.